This paragraph covers one TCR beta chain sequence. Its antigen is not known. The CDR3 runs to 13 residues. In germline, CDR1 is GTSNPN, CDR2 SVGIG (reference sequence). The trim removed 5 bases at V and 5 bases at J, leaving 8 bases unmatched. This entry belongs to a study of vaccination and CD4 T cells after COVID-19. Study background: Post-vaccine sampling followed dose two by a median about 70 days (range 14 to 241).

This sample's treatment: roughly 10-day PBMC culture with coronavirus spike peptide pools or control peptides (ViraFEST assay). Scientists ran DNA taken from cultured CD4+ T cells through the Oncomine TCR Beta short-read assay for sequencing. TCRdb fed the PCR reads into MiXCR, producing one record per CDR3 protein. The sample holds 9,300 or so distinct CDR3 sequences; approximately 60% are singletons and the top ten take approximately 7.6%. Study results and caveats: A median of around 83% of reactive clones, in convalescent patients, became evident only post-vaccination.

The material sequenced was CD4+ T cells from blood, cultured in vitro. The chain links TRBV30 to TRBJ2-7; 8 nucleotides line up with TRBD1. This receptor was taken from a human donor who had recovered from COVID-19. This CDR3 is CAWAWTGIDEQYF. The CDR3 nucleotides are TGTGCCTGGGCTTGGACAGGGATCGACGAGCAGTACTTC.